One and the same sample provided the 22 T cell receptor beta chains below, sequenced in a study of beta chain features in type 1 diabetes. Every bit of the isolated RNA underwent reverse transcription, so sequencing read expressed TCRB transcripts. Sequencing used immunoSEQ multiplex PCR; TCRdb keeps in-frame clones, though not all of them. The top ten clones hold 0.09% to 0.095% of a sample with under 800,000 clones, roughly 15% of them seen once. Material: naive CD4+ T cells from blood. All receptors come from a man between 18 and 35 years old in good health.

This clone was counted only a few times. The chain carries TRBV25-1 and TRBJ1-5, with 9 positions matching TRBD1. V lost 7 bases and J lost 4; bases outside the gene matches: 5. Germline-derived CDR1 and CDR2 are MGHDK and SYGVNS. The CDR3 is made up of 14 amino acids. CDR3 loop: CASKNRGLNQPQHF. CDR3 nucleotides: TGTGCCAGCAAGAACAGGGGGCTTAATCAGCCCCAGCATTTT.

With respect to this clone: Other DNA sequences in the sample encode the same CDR3. The gene calls are TRBV7-2 and TRBJ2-7; 10 nucleotides align to TRBD2. With 1 base clipped from V and 2 bases from J, the junction kept 2 bases outside the gene matches. The CDR3 is 15 amino acids. Germline V gene lookup returns CDR1 SGHTA and CDR2 FQGNSA. The chain's CDR3 is CASSLGTSGTYEQYF. CDR3 bases: TGTGCCAGCAGCTTAGGGACTAGCGGTACCTACGAGCAGTACTTC.

As for this clone: Other DNA sequences within the sample encode an identical CDR3. The rearrangement joins TRBV9 to TRBJ2-7; 11 positions match TRBD2. V gave up 0 bases and J gave up 4 bases; unmatched junction bases: 0. Germline V CDR1 and CDR2: SGDLS, YYNGEE. The CDR3 is 14 residues long. CDR3 nucleotides: TGTGCCAGCAGCGTAGTAGCGGGAGGGTACGAGCAGTACTTC. Amino acids: CASSVVAGGYEQYF.

The gene calls are TRBV28 and TRBJ1-5, with D unclear. Per the germline V gene, CDR1 is MDHEN and CDR2 is SYDVKM. Trimming took off 4 bases at V and 7 bases at J, with 17 bases between the two ends. CDR3 length: 15 amino acids. The CDR3: CASSSSKGLRQPQHF. The CDR3 DNA reads TGTGCCAGCAGTTCGAGTAAAGGTTTACGGCAGCCCCAGCATTTT. Drawing the rest from reference TRBV28 and TRBJ1-5, the complete variable domain is DVKVTQSSRYLVKRTGEKVFLECVQDMDHENMFWYRQDPGLGLRLIYFSYDVKMKEKGDIPEGYSVSREKKERFSLILESASTNQTSMYLCASSSSKGLRQPQHFGDGTRLSIL.

This clone was seen a few times. This chain joins TRBV7-9 and TRBJ2-1, with 10 bases lining up with TRBD2. The CDR3 has 16 amino acids. The ends lost 1 base at V and 6 bases at J; junction bases unmatched: 6. Germline V gives CDR1 SEHNR, CDR2 FQNEAQ (reference sequence). DNA of the CDR3: TGTGCCAGCAGCTTAGGATCGGCTAGCGGGAGCAATGAGCAGTTCTTC. This gives the protein CASSLGSASGSNEQFF.

This clone was counted a few times. At one boundary the junction diverges from the germline segment, which might be a read error. The J gene is TRBJ2-7, the V gene TRBV2; a possible D gene is TRBD1 (5 bases). CDR1 and CDR2 (germline): SNHLY, FYNNEI. This CDR3 contains 15 residues. This chain's CDR3 is CASSQAGRVAYEQYF. DNA of the CDR3: TGTGCCAGCAGTCAAGCTGGCAGGGTTGCCTACGAGCAGTACTTC.

CDR3 DNA sequence: TGCGCCAGCAGCCAAGAGTCGGGACGGCAGTTCTTC. Amino acids: CASSQESGRQFF. The chain links TRBV4-1 to TRBJ2-1, with D possibly called TRBD1 or TRBD2 (5 bases each). The V and J ends lost 0 bases and 12 bases respectively, with 9 bases between them. Germline CDR1 and CDR2: MGHRA and YSYEKL. There are 12 residues in the CDR3.

This clone was found a few times. J is TRBJ1-1 and V is TRBV7-8, with a possible D match to TRBD1 (6 bases). The V and J ends lost 3 bases and 4 bases respectively, with 9 bases between them. The CDR3 covers 13 residues. Germline CDR1 is SGHVS and CDR2 is FQNEAQ. This CDR3 reads CASSLGGATEAFF. The CDR3 bases are TGTGCCAGCAGCTTGGGGGGCGCCACTGAAGCTTTCTTT.

This clone was recorded a few times. This rearrangement joins TRBV11-2 to TRBJ2-1; D might be TRBD2 (6 bases). CDR3 length: 15 amino acids. V lost 5 bases and J 3 bases, leaving 14 bases between the germline ends. Per germline, CDR1 SGHAT and CDR2 FQNNGV. CDR3: CASSAFRGFYNEQFF. CDR3 nucleotide sequence: TGTGCCAGCAGCGCCTTTCGGGGGTTCTACAATGAGCAGTTCTTC.

This chain uses TRBV7-2 with TRBJ1-1; 7 bases fit TRBD1. The CDR3 totals 16 residues. Germline assignment: CDR1 SGHTA and CDR2 FQGNSA. Trimming removed 5 bases from V and 4 bases from J; junction bases left unmatched: 13. Here the CDR3 DNA reads TGTGCCAGCAGCCCCAATCGACAGGGAGCGAGCACTGAAGCTTTCTTT. Amino acid sequence: CASSPNRQGASTEAFF.

In its sample, this clone was seen a few times. The V call is TRBV9, the J call TRBJ2-2; 10 bases align to TRBD2. Germline V gene sequence: CDR1 SGDLS, CDR2 YYNGEE. The trim removed 4 bases at V and 1 base at J, leaving 10 bases unmatched. This CDR3 has 18 residues. CDR3 bases: TGTGCCAGCAGCCGTAGAGTAGCGGGGGGCTTGAACACCGGGGAGCTGTTTTTT. It translates to CASSRRVAGGLNTGELFF.

This clone showed up just a few times. This CDR3 reads CASSTPGTSGYTF. The CDR3 DNA reads TGTGCCAGCAGTACACCCGGGACATCTGGCTACACCTTC. This chain links TRBV28 with TRBJ1-2, with a weak D call TRBD1 (6 bases). V was shortened by 5 bases and J by 7 bases, with 14 bases between the two germline ends. This CDR3 region has 13 residues. From germline, CDR1 is MDHEN and CDR2 SYDVKM.

There are a few counts of this clone. The chain uses TRBV29-1 and TRBJ1-1; unclear D gene. Germline V CDR1 and CDR2: SQVTM, ANQGSEA. The V and J ends lost 4 bases and 0 bases respectively, with 12 bases between them. The CDR3 sequence is 14 residues long. The CDR3 sequence is CSVGAGGLNTEAFF. DNA for the CDR3: TGCAGCGTTGGGGCAGGAGGTTTGAACACTGAAGCTTTCTTT.

V usage is TRBV4-1 and J usage is TRBJ2-7; unclear D gene. V lost 1 base, J lost 3 bases, and 7 bases lay in between. Germline CDR1 and CDR2: MGHRA and YSYEKL. The CDR3 has 13 amino acids. Here the CDR3 DNA reads TGCGCCAGCAGCCAAGTGGTGAGCTACGAGCAGTACTTC. This encodes CASSQVVSYEQYF.

This chain uses TRBV6-5 with TRBJ2-7; TRBD1 agrees at 7 bases. Germline V gene lookup returns CDR1 MNHEY and CDR2 SVGAGI. The V segment lost 0 bases and the J segment 7 bases; nucleotides outside the gene matches: 9. The CDR3 has 15 residues. CDR3 DNA: TGTGCCAGCAGTTACTCGAAACAGGGGCTCGAGGAGCAGTACTTC. It encodes CASSYSKQGLEEQYF.

This rearrangement joins TRBV29-1 to TRBJ2-2, with no clear D. The CDR3 extends over 15 amino acids. Between the trimmed V and J ends, which lost 5 bases and 0 bases, there was a span of 13 bases. Germline CDR1 and CDR2: SQVTM and ANQGSEA. The CDR3 nucleotides read TGCAGCGTTCAAGGGCGCGAATCGAACACCGGGGAGCTGTTTTTT. Residues: CSVQGRESNTGELFF.

This clone was seen a handful of times. The chain combines TRBV5-4 with TRBJ1-2, with TRBD1 matching 7 bases. After removal of 4 bases from V and 1 base from J, the junction contained 13 bases not matched to a gene. This CDR3 has 17 amino acids. CDR1 is SGHNT and CDR2 is YYREEE in the germline V gene (reference sequence). The CDR3 region is CASSGSPHRGINYGYTF. The DNA for the CDR3 is TGTGCCAGCAGCGGCAGCCCCCACAGGGGAATTAACTATGGCTACACCTTC.

This clone was detected a few times. At the DNA level, this CDR3 is encoded by other sequences in the same sample as well. The rearrangement links TRBV5-1 to TRBJ2-1, with D perhaps TRBD1 or TRBD2 (5 bases each). V dropped 1 base and J dropped 8 bases, with 7 bases sitting between them. Germline V gene lookup returns CDR1 SGHRS and CDR2 YFSETQ. This CDR3 is 12 amino acids long. In DNA form, the CDR3 reads TGCGCCAGCAGCTTGAGAGGGGATGAGCAGTTCTTC. As protein: CASSLRGDEQFF.

The chain links TRBV7-2 to TRBJ1-5, with 7 bases lining up with TRBD1. The CDR3 loop spans 15 amino acids. From germline, CDR1 is SGHTA and CDR2 FQGNSA. V dropped 3 bases and J dropped 7; count of bases not matched to a gene: 9. The CDR3 DNA sequence: TGTGCCAGCAGCTTTTCACGACAGGGTCGGCAGCCCCAGCATTTT. Its translation: CASSFSRQGRQPQHF. Looking up the rest from reference TRBV7-2 and TRBJ1-5 gives the full variable domain: GAGVSQSPSNKVTEKGKDVELRCDPISGHTALYWYRQSLGQGLEFLIYFQGNSAPDKSGLPSDRFSAERTGGSVSTLTIQRTQQEDSAVYLCASSFSRQGRQPQHFGDGTRLSIL.

This sequence joins TRBV5-6 and TRBJ2-4, with TRBD2 matching over 13 bases. Trimming removed 3 bases from V and 6 bases from J; junction bases left unmatched: 9. Germline CDR1 and CDR2: SGHDT and YYEEEE. This CDR3 spans 17 amino acids. The CDR3 sequence: CASSSPGLAGVGNIQYF. CDR3 DNA: TGTGCCAGCAGCTCTCCCGGACTAGCGGGAGTAGGAAACATTCAGTACTTC.

The V gene is TRBV15, the J gene TRBJ2-5; 7 bases line up with TRBD1. Germline CDR1 reads LNHNV; CDR2 reads YYDKDF (reference sequence). The junction had 4 bases not matched to a gene; V was cut back by 1 base and J by 2 bases. The CDR3 runs to 15 residues. CDR3 in amino acids: CATSRGPGQQETQYF. The CDR3 DNA reads as TGTGCCACCAGCAGAGGTCCGGGACAGCAAGAGACCCAGTACTTC.

This clone was counted a single time. The chain has TRBV6-5 and TRBJ1-2; TRBD1 is a possible D gene (5 bases). This CDR3 is built from 14 residues. The germline V and J ends were trimmed by 2 bases and 3 bases, with 10 bases remaining between them. Per germline, CDR1 MNHEY and CDR2 SVGAGI. DNA for the CDR3: TGTGCCAGCAGTTACGGCGGGGGGGACTATGGCTACACCTTC. Translating it yields CASSYGGGDYGYTF.